This T cell receptor (beta chain) derives from a study of cytomegalovirus exposure and HLA in healthy donors. Study at large: The 90 to 150 validation repertoires, a later analysis reported, used the same platform as the approximately 650 first-cohort repertoires.

With V trimmed by 5 bases and J by 1 base, 8 bases remained unmatched. This CDR3 contains 16 residues. CDR1 SGHTA and CDR2 FQGTGA come from the germline V gene. Sequencing was performed with immunoSEQ multiplex PCR; in TCRdb, only in-frame clones are kept and a portion is missing. The sample lists 150,000 to 200,000 clones, approximately 88% seen once, with less than 8.5% in the top ten. With respect to this clone: What it recognizes is unknown.

Overall study findings and caveats: According to a subsequent analysis, TCR clusters from the first cohort were inclined to appear together in the 120 or so validation repertoires. Most TCRs appeared rarely, but some public TCRs recurred in many donors. Altogether, about 160 TCR beta chains were recorded as cytomegalovirus-associated.

This chain joins TRBV7-3 and TRBJ2-5, with 9 bases identical to TRBD1. The source material was PBMCs. This receptor was identified in a man younger than 35 in good health and CMV-seropositive. In nucleotides, the CDR3 is TGTGCCAGCAGCCCACGGACAGGGGCCCGCCAAGAGACCCAGTACTTC. Encoded protein: CASSPRTGARQETQYF.